The 31 T cell receptor beta chains reported below all come from one sample, sequenced in a study of blood T cell repertoires in COVID-19. The assay was immunoSEQ multiplex PCR, and TCRdb's table has in-frame clones only and misses some. The sample lists approximately 170,000 clones, roughly nine tenths occurring once. Sequenced: peripheral blood. Receptors originate from a woman in her sixties with COVID-19, enrolled during active disease.

V usage is TRBV19 and J usage is TRBJ1-4; possible D gene TRBD1, 6 bases. CDR3 length: 14 residues. Germline V CDR1 and CDR2: LNHDA, SQIVND (reference sequence). Trimming cost V 11 bases and J 8 bases, with 21 bases left between them. The CDR3 DNA reads TGTGCCTGTTCGGGGGGGGCAGCTGGCGAAAAACTGTTTTTT. Residues: CACSGGAAGEKLFF.

The V gene is TRBV7-9, the J gene TRBJ1-1, with TRBD1 matching 7 bases. The V and J ends lost 5 bases and 0 bases, in that order; junction bases with no gene match: 9. Germline assignment: CDR1 SEHNR and CDR2 FQNEAQ (reference sequence). The CDR3 contains 16 residues. CDR3 in DNA: TGTGCCAGCAGCCTAGAGACAGGGTGGATGAACACTGAAGCTTTCTTT. Residues: CASSLETGWMNTEAFF.

The chain couples TRBV5-4 to TRBJ2-7; 8 bases are a match to TRBD2. This CDR3 has 14 residues. V shed 0 bases and J 5 bases; nucleotides not matched to a gene: 4. Germline V gives CDR1 SGHNT, CDR2 YYREEE (reference sequence). Here the CDR3 DNA reads TGTGCCAGCAGCTTGGGGGGGACTAGGAACGAGCAGTACTTC. Amino acid sequence: CASSLGGTRNEQYF.

This rearrangement joins TRBV18 to TRBJ1-5; 12 positions agree with TRBD1. Germline trimming cut 3 bases from V and 7 bases from J; bases unmatched to any gene: 16. Per the germline V gene, CDR1 is KGHSH and CDR2 is LQKENI. This CDR3 comprises 19 residues. The CDR3 loop reads CASSPPPGTGGLLEQPQHF. The CDR3 nucleotides read TGTGCCAGCTCACCGCCTCCGGGGACAGGGGGCCTGTTGGAACAGCCCCAGCATTTT.

To note about this clone: Germline and junction disagree at one end, which may indicate a read error. The same CDR3 is also encoded by other DNA sequences in this sample. The chain uses TRBV6-5 and TRBJ2-2; D might be TRBD2 (5 bases). Germline assignment: CDR1 MNHEY and CDR2 SVGAGI. This CDR3 comprises 14 residues. The CDR3 reads CASSLLRNTGELFF. The DNA for the CDR3 is TGTGCCAGCAGCTTACTTCGAAACACCGGGGAACTGTTTTTT.

This clone has just one count. This sequence joins TRBV12-5 and TRBJ2-3; the D gene is possibly TRBD2 (6 bases). V lost 0 bases and J 0 bases, leaving 16 bases between the germline ends. The CDR3 runs to 18 residues. The V gene's germline CDR1 is LGHNT and CDR2 FRNRAP. The CDR3 is CASGLVPDGTSSTDTQYF. CDR3 nucleotides: TGTGCTAGTGGTTTGGTTCCGGATGGGACTTCGAGCACAGATACGCAGTATTTT.

The CDR3 DNA follows: TGTGCCAGCAGTCTCCTACAGGTTACCGGGGAGCTGTTTTTT. This gives the protein CASSLLQVTGELFF. J is TRBJ2-2 and V is TRBV27, with D maybe TRBD1 (5 bases). Germline assignment: CDR1 MNHEY and CDR2 SMNVEV (reference sequence). V lost 5 bases and J lost 5, with 12 bases in between. The CDR3 spans 14 residues.

The chain links TRBV11-2 to TRBJ2-3; 7 bases fit TRBD2. V was clipped by 3 bases and J by 0 bases; unmatched bases: 9. Germline V gene sequence: CDR1 SGHAT, CDR2 FQNNGV. This CDR3 is built from 17 residues. CDR3 sequence: CASSFVGGGTSTDTQYF. The CDR3 nucleotides are TGTGCCAGCAGCTTTGTGGGGGGGGGTACTAGCACAGATACGCAGTATTTT. The variable domain in full, with the rest retrieved from reference TRBV11-2 and TRBJ2-3, is EAGVAQSPRYKIIEKRQSVAFWCNPISGHATLYWYQQILGQGPKLLIQFQNNGVVDDSQLPKDRFSAERLKGVDSTLKIQPAKLEDSAVYLCASSFVGGGTSTDTQYFGPGTRLTVL.

The chain uses TRBV6-2 or TRBV6-3 and TRBJ2-2, with a weak D call TRBD1 (6 bases). The CDR3 is made up of 14 amino acids. Deletions cut 0 bases from V and 4 bases from J, with 6 bases between. Germline V lookup: CDR1 MNHEY, CDR2 SVGEGT. This CDR3 is CASSYSGGTGELFF. Here the CDR3 DNA reads TGTGCCAGCAGTTACTCAGGGGGCACCGGGGAGCTGTTTTTT.

This chain connects TRBV6-1 to TRBJ1-6; TRBD1 might be the D (6 bases). V gave up 4 bases and J gave up 8 bases, with 18 bases separating them. Germline V gene sequence: CDR1 MNHNS, CDR2 SASEGT. There are 16 residues in the CDR3. The CDR3 spells CASSGRTGIGDSPLHF. The CDR3 DNA is TGTGCCAGCAGTGGACGAACAGGGATTGGCGATTCACCCCTCCACTTT.

V is TRBV5-8 and J is TRBJ2-7, with D uncertain. Between the trimmed V and J ends, which lost 3 bases and 0 bases, there was a span of 7 bases. This CDR3 comprises 13 residues. Germline V CDR1 and CDR2: SGHTS, YDEGEE. DNA of the CDR3: TGTGCCAGCAGCTACGACAACTCCTACGAGCAGTACTTC. Its translation is CASSYDNSYEQYF.

V and J are TRBV5-1 and TRBJ2-1; tentative D call: TRBD2 (6 bases). V lost 1 base and J lost 2, with 10 bases in between. CDR1 and CDR2 from the germline V gene are SGHRS and YFSETQ. The CDR3 spans 15 residues. CDR3 in amino acids: CASSLRSSAYNEQFF. CDR3 in DNA: TGCGCCAGCAGCTTGAGGTCTAGCGCCTACAATGAGCAGTTCTTC.

The chain carries TRBV4-2 and TRBJ2-5, with 12 nucleotides matching TRBD2. The CDR3 is 17 residues long. Germline CDR1 and CDR2: LGHNA and YNFKEQ. The V segment lost 4 bases and the J segment 5 bases; nucleotides outside the gene matches: 11. The CDR3 DNA reads as TGTGCCAGCAGCCCCCTAGCGGGAGGGCCGGTATGGGAGACCCAGTACTTC. Protein product: CASSPLAGGPVWETQYF.

The CDR3 DNA reads TGTGCCAGCAGCGAGACAGGGGCGTCCTACAATGAGCAGTTCTTC. It codes for CASSETGASYNEQFF. This sequence joins TRBV9 and TRBJ2-1; the match to TRBD1 covers 8 bases. J was trimmed by 1 base and V by 3 bases; bases with no gene match: 3. Germline V gene data show CDR1 as SGDLS and CDR2 as YYNGEE. The CDR3 has 15 amino acids.

V is TRBV12-3 or TRBV12-4 and J is TRBJ2-7; D might be TRBD2 (5 bases). Trimming cost V 6 bases and J 2 bases, with 11 bases left between them. The CDR3 is 13 amino acids. This CDR3 reads CASRGGLTYEQYF. CDR3 in DNA: TGTGCCAGCAGAGGCGGACTTACCTACGAGCAGTACTTC.

J is TRBJ1-4 and V is TRBV7-3; no definite D call. V dropped 5 bases and J dropped 7 bases, with 11 bases sitting between them. In germline, CDR1 is SGHTA, CDR2 FQGTGA. The CDR3 contains 13 residues. CDR3: CASSRGASEKLFF. The CDR3 DNA sequence: TGTGCCAGCAGCCGGGGTGCGAGTGAAAAACTGTTTTTT.

The rearrangement joins TRBV28 to TRBJ1-2, with 9 bases lining up with TRBD1. V shed 4 bases and J 5 bases; nucleotides not matched to a gene: 8. CDR1 is MDHEN, CDR2 SYDVKM, per germline. The CDR3 runs 15 residues. The CDR3 is CASSSPEDRGYGYTF. The CDR3 DNA sequence: TGTGCCAGCAGTTCTCCTGAGGACAGGGGTTATGGCTACACCTTC.

The chain links TRBV29-1 to TRBJ2-7, with D perhaps TRBD1 (6 bases). The CDR3 loop spans 13 amino acids. V was cut by 5 bases and J by 5 bases, with 16 bases left in between. Per the germline V gene, CDR1 is SQVTM and CDR2 is ANQGSEA. For the CDR3, the DNA is TGCAGCGTTTCTGCGACGACAGGAAACGAGCAGTACTTC. This sequence encodes CSVSATTGNEQYF.

J is TRBJ1-5 and V is TRBV30; possibly TRBD1 for D (5 bases). The V end was cut by 0 bases, the J end by 4 bases, with 7 bases between. CDR1 and CDR2 (germline): GTSNPN, SVGIG (reference sequence). There are 13 residues in the CDR3. In DNA form, the CDR3 reads TGTGCCTGGAGTGTGAGACAGAATCAGCCCCAGCATTTT. The encoded protein is CAWSVRQNQPQHF.

V is TRBV9 and J is TRBJ1-6, with a weak D call TRBD1 (5 bases). This CDR3 has 15 residues. Trimming removed 0 bases from V and 10 bases from J, with 14 bases in between. Germline V gene lookup returns CDR1 SGDLS and CDR2 YYNGEE. The CDR3 loop is CASSVEGRAASPLHF. As DNA, the CDR3 is TGTGCCAGCAGCGTAGAGGGCAGGGCTGCCTCACCCCTCCACTTT.

This rearrangement joins TRBV4-3 to TRBJ2-5, with TRBD2 matching 8 bases. Germline CDR1 and CDR2: LGHNA and YSLEER. The V gene end was trimmed by 4 bases and the J gene end by 4 bases; junction bases not matched to a gene: 8. The CDR3 is 15 residues long. This CDR3 reads CASSPSPAGGETQYF. For the CDR3, the DNA is TGCGCCAGCAGCCCCAGCCCCGCGGGGGGAGAGACCCAGTACTTC.

The chain joins TRBV11-3 to TRBJ2-5, with TRBD2 identical over 9 bases. From germline, CDR1 is SGHNT and CDR2 YENEEA. The CDR3 is made up of 15 amino acids. J was trimmed by 3 bases and V by 6 bases; bases with no gene match: 8. The chain's CDR3 is CASSHRLADKETQYF. The CDR3 region has the DNA TGTGCCAGCAGTCACAGACTAGCGGATAAAGAGACCCAGTACTTC.

The chain joins TRBV24-1 to TRBJ1-2; 7 bases are shared with TRBD1. CDR3 length: 14 amino acids. Trimming took 2 bases from V and 4 from J; bases not matched to a gene: 3. Germline loops: CDR1 KGHDR, CDR2 SFDVKD. Written as DNA, the CDR3 is TGTGCCACCAGTGATTCAGGGGGTCTCTATGGCTACACCTTC. Translating gives CATSDSGGLYGYTF.

J is TRBJ1-2 and V is TRBV3-1 (or the pseudogene TRBV3-2); no clear D gene. CDR1 LGHDT and CDR2 YNNKEL come from the germline V gene (reference sequence). V was clipped by 3 bases and J by 3 bases, with 11 bases between them. The CDR3 totals 14 residues. The CDR3 DNA sequence: TGTGCCAGCAGCCAGCGAACTGGTGACTATGGCTACACCTTC. It specifies CASSQRTGDYGYTF.

The genes are TRBV3-1 (or the pseudogene TRBV3-2) and TRBJ2-3; 9 bases align to TRBD2. The CDR3 has 17 amino acids. Germline trimming cut 2 bases from V and 1 base from J; bases unmatched to any gene: 7. Germline lookup yields CDR1 LGHDT and CDR2 YNNKEL (reference sequence). CDR3 in amino acids: CASSQLIAGARTDTQYF. In nucleotides, the CDR3 is TGTGCCAGCAGCCAACTTATAGCGGGAGCCCGCACAGATACGCAGTATTTT.

V is TRBV9 and J is TRBJ2-3; 7 bases match TRBD2. V was clipped by 3 bases and J by 0 bases; unmatched bases: 4. The germline CDR1 and CDR2 sequences are SGDLS and YYNGEE. This CDR3 has 15 amino acids. The CDR3 is CASSGGSGSTDTQYF. The CDR3 DNA sequence: TGTGCCAGCAGCGGTGGTAGCGGGAGCACAGATACGCAGTATTTT.

The J gene is TRBJ1-5, the V gene TRBV28; the match to TRBD1 covers 7 bases. The V and J ends lost 6 bases and 5 bases, in that order; junction bases with no gene match: 4. The V gene's germline CDR1 is MDHEN and CDR2 SYDVKM. The CDR3 extends over 13 amino acids. The CDR3 sequence is CASSGTADQPQHF. The CDR3 DNA is TGTGCCAGCAGCGGGACAGCTGATCAGCCCCAGCATTTT.

A single count supports this clone. The J gene is TRBJ2-7, the V gene TRBV15, with 11 bases that match TRBD2. V lost 0 bases and J lost 4; bases outside the gene matches: 5. This CDR3 spans 16 amino acids. CDR1 is LNHNV and CDR2 is YYDKDF in the germline V gene (reference sequence). CDR3 residues: CATSRDHTSGSYEQYF. The CDR3 nucleotides read TGTGCCACCAGCAGAGATCATACTAGCGGGAGTTACGAGCAGTACTTC. Looking up the rest from reference TRBV15 and TRBJ2-7 gives the full variable domain: DAMVIQNPRYQVTQFGKPVTLSCSQTLNHNVMYWYQQKSSQAPKLLFHYYDKDFNNEADTPDNFQSRRPNTSFCFLDIRSPGLGDTAMYLCATSRDHTSGSYEQYFGPGTRLTVT.

The chain is built from TRBV7-2 and TRBJ1-1; D unclear. The CDR3 has 14 amino acids. The V and J ends lost 1 base and 5 bases respectively, with 11 bases between them. Looked up from germline, CDR1 is SGHTA and CDR2 is FQGNSA. The CDR3 region has the DNA TGTGCCAGCAGCTTAGTGGGCTCTCGGACTGAAGCTTTCTTT. It yields the protein CASSLVGSRTEAFF.

The chain links TRBV6-5 to TRBJ2-7; the D gene is possibly TRBD1 (6 bases). The CDR3 consists of 16 residues. The ends were cut back, 3 bases at V and 0 bases at J, with 15 bases in the middle. Per germline, CDR1 MNHEY and CDR2 SVGAGI. The CDR3 protein is CASSYGGSTLSYEQYF. CDR3 in DNA: TGTGCCAGCAGTTATGGGGGCTCTACGCTCTCCTACGAGCAGTACTTC.

The chain recombines TRBV5-6 with TRBJ1-1; no firm D call. Germline CDR1 and CDR2: SGHDT and YYEEEE. CDR3 length: 17 amino acids. Trimming left V 2 bases short and J 3 bases short, with 20 bases between. CDR3 nucleotides: TGTGCCAGCAGCTTTGGCCGGGGAAAGGTCGGGGACACTGAAGCTTTCTTT. Its protein product is CASSFGRGKVGDTEAFF.